The rows below give T cell receptor beta chains drawn from one sample of a study of blood T cell repertoires in COVID-19. Repertoires were generated with immunoSEQ multiplex PCR, while TCRdb's copy carries only in-frame clones and drops some. The sample consists of tens of thousands of clones, more than 60% of them appearing once. The sample comprised peripheral blood. These receptors were taken from a woman at least 80 years old with active or convalescent COVID-19. CDR3s include the opening cysteine and the closing phenylalanine or tryptophan. D genes are given only for firm matches. The listing skips clone size in some rows; elsewhere it reads once, few, many or a size class.

size | D | J | V | DNA | CDR3
- | TRBD1 | TRBJ1-1 | TRBV7-8 | TGTGCCAGCAGTTGGACAGGGGTTGAGGGCACTGAAGCTTTCTTT | CASSWTGVEGTEAFF
- | - | TRBJ1-6 | TRBV30 | TGTGCCTGGAGTGTGGGGAGGGGCGAGGGGGCCCTCCACTTT | CAWSVGRGEGALHF
- | - | TRBJ1-2 | TRBV10-3 | TGTGCCACCCGCTTAAACTTCCGGGACTTTTATGGCTACACCTTC | CATRLNFRDFYGYTF
few | - | TRBJ2-7 | TRBV6-2/TRBV6-3 | TGTGCCAGCAGTTCCGGCGGAGGTTTCTCCTACGAGCAGTACTTC | CASSSGGGFSYEQYF
- | TRBD1 | TRBJ2-7 | TRBV28 | TGTGCCAGCAGTCGGACAGGGGGCCTCCTCGAGCAGTACTTC | CASSRTGGLLEQYF
- | - | TRBJ2-2 | TRBV7-8 | TGTGCCAGCAGCGCCCCTTTCGGGGGCACCGGGGAGCTGTTTTTT | CASSAPFGGTGELFF
few | - | TRBJ1-1 | TRBV12-5 | TGTGCTAGTGGTTTGGGAGTGAACACTGAAGCTTTCTTT | CASGLGVNTEAFF
- | TRBD2 | TRBJ2-2 | TRBV30 | TGTGCCTGGAAGGCTAGCGGGGGTGTCGGGGAGCTGTTTTTT | CAWKASGGVGELFF
- | TRBD1 | TRBJ2-5 | TRBV28 | TGTGCCAGCAAGACAGGGGTTAGGCAGACCCAGTACTTC | CASKTGVRQTQYF
- | - | TRBJ2-2 | TRBV19 | TGTGCCAGTAGTATAGGGGGGCAGGCGAACACCGGGGAGCTGTTTTTT | CASSIGGQANTGELFF
- | TRBD2 | TRBJ2-1 | TRBV7-9 | TGTGCCAGCAGCCGGGATTCGGGACTAGCGAGCTACAATGAGCAGTTCTTC | CASSRDSGLASYNEQFF
- | TRBD2 | TRBJ2-5 | TRBV5-1 | TGCGCCAGCAGCATGGGACTAGCAAGAGAGACCCAGTACTTC | CASSMGLARETQYF
- | - | TRBJ2-1 | TRBV7-2 | TGTGCCAGCAGCCCCCGGGGGACTTCGTATGAGCAGTTCTTC | CASSPRGTSYEQFF
- | TRBD1 | TRBJ2-7 | TRBV28 | TGTGCCAGCAGTTTATGGGGACAGGGCGAATACGAGCAGTACTTC | CASSLWGQGEYEQYF